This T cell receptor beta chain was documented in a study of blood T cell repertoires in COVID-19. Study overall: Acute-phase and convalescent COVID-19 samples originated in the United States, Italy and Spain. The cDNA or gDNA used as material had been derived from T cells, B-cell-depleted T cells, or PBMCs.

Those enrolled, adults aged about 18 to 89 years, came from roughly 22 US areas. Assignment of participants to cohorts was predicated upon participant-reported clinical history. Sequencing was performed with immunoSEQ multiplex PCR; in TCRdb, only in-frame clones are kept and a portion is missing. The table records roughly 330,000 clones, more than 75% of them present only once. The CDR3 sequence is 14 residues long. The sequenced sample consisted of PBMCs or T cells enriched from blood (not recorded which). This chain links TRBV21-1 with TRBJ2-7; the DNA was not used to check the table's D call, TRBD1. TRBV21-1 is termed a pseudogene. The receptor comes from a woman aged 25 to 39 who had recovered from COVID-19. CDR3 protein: CASSNHRGLDEQYF. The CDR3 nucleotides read TGTGCCAGCAGCAACCACAGGGGGCTGGACGAGCAGTACTTC.